The source of this TCR beta chain is a study of cytomegalovirus exposure and HLA in healthy donors. On the study more broadly: There were about 86 million unique TCRs (from HLA-typed donors) in an early data release.

The PCR employed 60 Vbeta primers together with 13 Jbeta primers. Libraries were prepared by immunoSEQ multiplex PCR; TCRdb keeps only in-frame clonotypes and omits some of them. The sample yields some 140,000 clones, about 80% seen once. Findings and limits, study-wide: Rare sequences made up most TCRs, while some public TCRs were found in many donors. Using the classifier, cytomegalovirus status was reportedly diagnosed with high specificity and sensitivity.

With regard to this clone: Its target is unknown.

CDR1 is SQVTM, CDR2 ANQGSEA, per germline. Losses at the gene ends were 4 bases for V and 1 base for J; bases not matched to a gene: 4. The CDR3 consists of 15 residues. The sequencing input was PBMCs. The chain has TRBV29-1 and TRBJ2-1; 10 positions agree with TRBD2. The TCR comes from a man aged 25-45 years in good health and CMV-seropositive. The DNA for the CDR3 is TGCAGCGTTGTCTCTAGCGGGAGATCCTACAATGAGCAGTTCTTC. This gives the protein CSVVSSGRSYNEQFF.